This passage covers 24 T cell receptor beta chains from one sample sequenced in a study of OX40 agonist ivuxolimab in advanced cancers. Sequencing used immunoSEQ multiplex PCR; TCRdb keeps in-frame clones, though not all of them. The repertoire holds approximately 50,000 clones, with 93% as singletons. This specimen consisted of CD4+ or CD8+ T cells sorted from blood, obtained in a trial of the OX40 agonist ivuxolimab. Receptors originate from an adult with an advanced solid tumor such as melanoma, head and neck, liver or kidney cancer.

This chain uses TRBV15 with TRBJ1-5, with 10 bases matching TRBD1. Looked up from germline, CDR1 is LNHNV and CDR2 is YYDKDF (reference sequence). The CDR3 contains 15 residues. Trimming cost V 4 bases and J 4 bases; bases outside gene matches: 4. CDR3 DNA sequence: TGTGCCACCAGCACACCGGGACAGGGGAATCAGCCCCAGCATTTT. This encodes CATSTPGQGNQPQHF.

CDR3 coding DNA: TGTGCCAGCAATCGAGCGGGAAGCTCCTACGAGCAGTACTTC. Translating gives CASNRAGSSYEQYF. This chain joins TRBV28 and TRBJ2-7, with 7 bases fitting TRBD2. The length of the CDR3 is 14 residues. V gave up 7 bases and J gave up 0 bases; unmatched junction bases: 6. The germline V gene encodes CDR1 MDHEN and CDR2 SYDVKM.

The chain is built from TRBV7-2 and TRBJ2-7; D is uncertain. This CDR3 contains 13 residues. Looked up from germline, CDR1 is SGHTA and CDR2 is FQGNSA. The V gene lost 5 bases and the J gene lost 3 bases, with 11 bases spanning the gap. DNA of the CDR3: TGTGCCAGCAGCCTAGAGGACCTCTACGAGCAGTACTTC. Its protein product is CASSLEDLYEQYF.

The CDR3 DNA is TGTGCCAGCAGCTATCTCGGGGTAGCGGGAGGGCCTATGAGAGATACGCAGTATTTT. Translation: CASSYLGVAGGPMRDTQYF. V and J are TRBV7-9 and TRBJ2-3; 11 bases line up with TRBD2. Germline trimming cut 4 bases from V and 5 bases from J; bases unmatched to any gene: 17. The CDR3 length is 19 residues. Looked up from germline, CDR1 is SEHNR and CDR2 is FQNEAQ (reference sequence).

V gene TRBV19 combines with J gene TRBJ1-2, with TRBD1 as a possible D gene (5 bases). The CDR3 length is 14 residues. Germline-derived CDR1 and CDR2 are LNHDA and SQIVND (reference sequence). V was trimmed by 5 bases and J by 4 bases, leaving 14 bases between them. The CDR3 loop reads CASSLQEGVYGYTF. The CDR3 DNA is TGTGCCAGTAGTCTTCAGGAAGGGGTCTATGGCTACACCTTC.

The chain recombines TRBV7-9 with TRBJ2-7; D might be TRBD1 or TRBD2, each matching 5 bases. The germline V gene has CDR1 SEHNR and CDR2 FQNEAQ (reference sequence). V lost 2 bases and J lost 9, with 14 bases in between. The CDR3 is made up of 13 amino acids. In DNA, the CDR3 is TGTGCCAGCAGCTTATCAGAGGGGAAGGGGCAGTACTTC. It specifies CASSLSEGKGQYF.

The chain combines TRBV2 with TRBJ2-2, with a tentative D call TRBD2 (6 bases). Germline CDR1 is SNHLY and CDR2 is FYNNEI. The CDR3 contains 17 residues. Trimming took off 7 bases at V and 4 bases at J, with 22 bases between the two ends. This CDR3 reads CASIREVAGFSTGELFF. The CDR3, as DNA: TGTGCCAGCATCAGGGAGGTAGCTGGCTTTTCCACCGGGGAGCTGTTTTTT.

The chain joins TRBV4-3 to TRBJ1-5; tentative D call: TRBD1 (5 bases). The CDR3 runs 15 residues. Germline CDR1 reads LGHNA; CDR2 reads YSLEER. The V end lost 3 bases, the J end lost 1 base, and 10 bases lay between the germline ends. CDR3 loop: CASSQEDRSNQPQHF. CDR3 bases: TGCGCCAGCAGCCAGGAAGACAGAAGCAATCAGCCCCAGCATTTT.

The V and J genes are TRBV2 and TRBJ2-2; D uncertain. Germline assignment: CDR1 SNHLY and CDR2 FYNNEI. The CDR3 runs to 13 residues. The V gene lost 7 bases and the J gene lost 6 bases, with 12 bases spanning the gap. Here the CDR3 reads CASIASGPGELFF. For the CDR3, the DNA is TGTGCCAGCATAGCAAGTGGGCCCGGGGAGCTGTTTTTT.

This sequence joins TRBV7-8 and TRBJ2-7, with D perhaps matching TRBD1 (5 bases). The CDR3 length is 15 residues. Germline lookup yields CDR1 SGHVS and CDR2 FQNEAQ. Trimming left V 1 base short and J 3 bases short, with 13 bases between. The CDR3 DNA reads TGTGCCAGCAGCTTAGTCACCGACAGAGACTACGAGCAGTACTTC. It is translated as CASSLVTDRDYEQYF.

The rearrangement links TRBV6-1 to TRBJ2-3; D is undetermined. Trimming left V 6 bases short and J 0 bases short, with 13 bases between. The germline gives CDR1 MNHNS, CDR2 SASEGT. CDR3 size: 15 residues. DNA of the CDR3: TGTGCCAGCAGCTCGCCATTCTACAGCACAGATACGCAGTATTTT. Translation: CASSSPFYSTDTQYF.

The chain is built from TRBV7-9 and TRBJ2-7; 7 bases are a match to TRBD1. Per germline, CDR1 SEHNR and CDR2 FQNEAQ (reference sequence). J was trimmed by 3 bases and V by 5 bases; bases with no gene match: 7. The CDR3 covers 14 residues. CDR3 region: CASSTQTGNYEQYF. CDR3 in DNA: TGTGCCAGCAGCACCCAGACAGGGAACTACGAGCAGTACTTC.

The rearrangement uses TRBV27 and TRBJ2-2; 11 nucleotides match TRBD2. Germline CDR1 is MNHEY and CDR2 is SMNVEV (reference sequence). V was pared by 6 bases and J by 4 bases, with 7 bases of the junction left unmatched. The CDR3 totals 16 residues. In DNA form, the CDR3 reads TGTGCCAGCAGCCTACTAGCGGGAGTAGGCACCGGGGAGCTGTTTTTT. As protein: CASSLLAGVGTGELFF.

This clone was observed a single time. This rearrangement joins TRBV6-5 to TRBJ1-3, with D perhaps matching TRBD1 (5 bases). The CDR3 loop spans 14 amino acids. V dropped 5 bases and J dropped 2 bases, with 10 bases sitting between them. Germline CDR1 and CDR2: MNHEY and SVGAGI. The chain's CDR3 is CASSPGTTGNTIYF. The DNA of the CDR3 is TGTGCCAGCAGTCCCGGGACGACTGGAAACACCATATATTTT.

This chain uses TRBV6-5 with TRBJ1-2; a possible D gene is TRBD1 (6 bases). V lost 4 bases and J 11 bases, leaving 26 bases between the germline ends. The germline gives CDR1 MNHEY, CDR2 SVGAGI. The CDR3 extends over 16 amino acids. CDR3 sequence (DNA): TGTGCCAGCAGTTCCCTTCCTCCTTTCGGGTCCAGGGGTTACACCTTC. Translated: CASSSLPPFGSRGYTF.

The chain has TRBV11-2 and TRBJ1-2; D unclear. With 1 base removed from V and 4 bases from J, the gap between germline ends came to 4 bases. The CDR3 sequence is 12 residues long. Per the germline V gene, CDR1 is SGHAT and CDR2 is FQNNGV. The CDR3 nucleotides are TGTGCCAGCAGCTTAGGTGCCTATGGCTACACCTTC. It translates to CASSLGAYGYTF.

This clone showed up just once. The V gene is TRBV19, the J gene TRBJ1-1; 9 positions match TRBD1. Germline V gene lookup returns CDR1 LNHDA and CDR2 SQIVND (reference sequence). V dropped 5 bases and J dropped 5; count of bases not matched to a gene: 12. The CDR3 is made up of 16 amino acids. The CDR3 region has the DNA TGTGCCAGTAGTGTTACCCGGGACAGGGAAACAACTGAAGCTTTCTTT. Amino acids: CASSVTRDRETTEAFF.

This chain joins TRBV27 and TRBJ2-4; TRBD2 might be the D (7 bases). CDR1 is MNHEY, CDR2 SMNVEV, per germline (reference sequence). Trimming pared 3 bases from V and 3 bases from J, leaving 12 bases between. The CDR3 is made up of 15 amino acids. CDR3 DNA sequence: TGTGCCAGCAGTTTTAGGGGGGGGCTCAAAAACATTCAGTACTTC. Protein: CASSFRGGLKNIQYF.

The chain employs TRBV28 and TRBJ2-4; D perhaps matches TRBD1 (5 bases). The V end was cut by 2 bases, the J end by 7 bases, with 15 bases between. The length of the CDR3 is 15 residues. Germline V gives CDR1 MDHEN, CDR2 SYDVKM. The CDR3 is CASSLGRQLNNIQYF. CDR3 coding DNA: TGTGCCAGCAGTTTAGGTCGACAGTTAAACAACATTCAGTACTTC.

The chain couples TRBV19 to TRBJ2-1; 11 nucleotides match TRBD2. The length of the CDR3 is 15 residues. With 6 bases clipped from V and 2 bases from J, the junction kept 3 bases outside the gene matches. Per the germline V gene, CDR1 is LNHDA and CDR2 is SQIVND (reference sequence). This CDR3 reads CASSLAGGAYNEQFF. CDR3 coding DNA: TGTGCCAGTAGCTTAGCGGGAGGGGCCTACAATGAGCAGTTCTTC.

This clone was counted between two and nine times. V is TRBV7-9 and J is TRBJ1-2, with D unclear. The CDR3 sequence is 13 residues long. Germline CDR1 reads SEHNR; CDR2 reads FQNEAQ (reference sequence). Trimming pared 2 bases from V and 5 bases from J, leaving 9 bases between. CDR3 DNA: TGTGCCAGCAGCTTAAGGCCAACTTATGGCTACACCTTC. Translated: CASSLRPTYGYTF.

The chain couples TRBV4-3 to TRBJ2-3, with 10 bases lining up with TRBD2. The CDR3 is 17 amino acids. The ends lost 4 bases at V and 1 base at J; junction bases unmatched: 8. CDR1 and CDR2 from the germline V gene are LGHNA and YSLEER. CDR3: CASSPILAGEGTDTQYF. CDR3 DNA sequence: TGCGCCAGCAGCCCTATTCTAGCGGGAGAGGGCACAGATACGCAGTATTTT.

The rearrangement joins TRBV19 to TRBJ2-2, with D uncertain. The germline V and J ends were trimmed by 6 bases and 6 bases, with 14 bases remaining between them. This CDR3 has 14 amino acids. Germline values: CDR1 LNHDA, CDR2 SQIVND (reference sequence). Here the CDR3 reads CASSPRWGSGELFF. Written as DNA, the CDR3 is TGTGCCAGTAGCCCAAGGTGGGGATCCGGGGAGCTGTTTTTT.

This chain connects TRBV6-5 to TRBJ2-7; 8 bases line up with TRBD1. Germline V CDR1 and CDR2: MNHEY, SVGAGI. The CDR3 runs 13 residues. V trimming: 4 bases; J trimming: 12 bases; junction bases outside the gene matches: 11. The CDR3 nucleotides are TGTGCCAGCAGTTCCTCACTAGGACAGGGTTTGTACTTC. Translation gives CASSSSLGQGLYF.